These T cell receptor beta chains were read from a single sample in a study of blood T cell repertoires in COVID-19. Profiling relied on immunoSEQ multiplex PCR, and the TCRdb table lists in-frame clones only, not all of them. The sample lists approximately 250,000 clones; 80% to 90% were seen once. Material for sequencing was peripheral blood. The receptors here all came from a woman in her seventies with COVID-19, enrolled during active disease. The CDR3 runs from the conserved cysteine through the conserved F or W. D genes are given only for firm matches. Clone size is not always given. Where it is, it says once, few, many or a class for expanded clones.

j_gene,d_gene,v_gene,abundance,CDR3aa,CDR3nt
TRBJ2-7,.,TRBV5-5,.,CASSLIWSSYEQYF,TGTGCCAGCAGCTTAATCTGGAGCTCCTACGAGCAGTACTTC
TRBJ2-3,.,TRBV6-1,.,CASSEIGSPTDTQYF,TGTGCCAGCAGTGAAATCGGGAGCCCCACAGATACGCAGTATTTT
TRBJ1-1,TRBD1,TRBV6-4,.,CASSATGGTEAFF,TGTGCCAGCAGTGCGACAGGGGGGACTGAAGCTTTCTTT
TRBJ1-2,TRBD1,TRBV3-1/TRBV3-2,.,CASSQSRDSGGYTF,TGTGCCAGCAGCCAATCCCGGGACAGTGGTGGCTACACCTTC
TRBJ2-2,TRBD1,TRBV28,.,CASWGQGATGELFF,TGTGCCAGCTGGGGACAGGGGGCCACCGGGGAGCTGTTTTTT
TRBJ1-1,.,TRBV7-8,.,CASSQGRAVEAFF,TGTGCCAGCAGCCAAGGCCGCGCGGTTGAAGCTTTCTTT
TRBJ2-2,TRBD1,TRBV6-1,.,CASTLDRVDTGELFF,TGTGCCAGCACCCTGGACAGGGTCGACACCGGGGAGCTGTTTTTT
TRBJ2-1,.,TRBV6-5,.,CASSYLADRIYNEQFF,TGTGCCAGCAGTTACTTGGCGGACAGAATATACAATGAGCAGTTCTTC
TRBJ2-3,TRBD1,TRBV6-2/TRBV6-3,.,CASSYTYRGRTDTQYF,TGTGCCAGCAGTTACACCTACAGGGGGCGAACAGATACGCAGTATTTT
TRBJ1-5,TRBD1,TRBV2,.,CASGATGGSNQPQHF,TGTGCCAGCGGGGCGACAGGGGGTAGCAATCAGCCCCAGCATTTT
TRBJ1-1,TRBD1,TRBV7-8,.,CASSLGTGLEAFF,TGTGCCAGCAGCTTAGGGACAGGGCTTGAAGCTTTCTTT
TRBJ1-3,.,TRBV4-1,once,CASSSHRGTGNTIYF,TGCGCCAGCAGCTCCCACCGCGGAACTGGAAACACCATATATTTT
TRBJ1-3,.,TRBV19,.,CASFGRVAGNTIYF,TGTGCCAGTTTTGGCAGGGTAGCTGGAAACACCATATATTTT
TRBJ1-2,.,TRBV14,.,CASSQVSGPPDRNYGYTF,TGTGCCAGCAGCCAAGTTTCGGGCCCCCCAGACAGGAACTATGGCTACACCTTC
TRBJ1-2,.,TRBV10-3,.,CAISEGGVGYTF,TGTGCCATCAGTGAAGGGGGAGTCGGCTACACCTTC
TRBJ2-3,TRBD2,TRBV10-1,.,CASGTSGGTDTQYF,TGCGCCAGCGGAACTAGCGGGGGGACAGATACGCAGTATTTT
TRBJ2-1,.,TRBV11-2,few,CASSLALAMGEQFF,TGTGCCAGCAGCTTAGCCCTAGCGATGGGTGAGCAGTTCTTC
TRBJ2-1,.,TRBV9,.,CASSSGGTTYNEQFF,TGTGCCAGCAGCTCCGGGGGGACAACATACAATGAGCAGTTCTTC
TRBJ1-1,.,TRBV13,.,CASSTTEDTEAFF,TGTGCCAGCAGCACCACAGAAGACACTGAAGCTTTCTTT
TRBJ2-7,TRBD2,TRBV5-6,.,CASSLSGTKKEQYF,TGTGCCAGCAGCCTTAGCGGGACCAAAAAGGAGCAGTACTTC
TRBJ2-4,.,TRBV2,.,CASSEASVNKNIQYF,TGTGCCAGCAGTGAAGCTAGTGTCAACAAAAACATTCAGTACTTC
TRBJ1-1,.,TRBV5-1,.,CASSLAGGGDTEAFF,TGCGCCAGCAGCTTGGCCGGAGGAGGGGACACTGAAGCTTTCTTT
TRBJ2-7,.,TRBV7-2,.,CASSLSPGFYEQYF,TGTGCCAGCAGCTTATCCCCAGGGTTCTACGAGCAGTACTTC
TRBJ1-5,.,TRBV6-4,.,CASSPQGGNQPQHF,TGTGCCAGCAGCCCGCAGGGCGGCAATCAGCCCCAGCATTTT
TRBJ2-7,.,TRBV5-3,.,CARSLIQAISYEQYF,TGTGCCAGAAGCTTGATTCAGGCGATCTCCTACGAGCAGTACTTC
TRBJ1-5,TRBD1,TRBV10-3,.,CAISPDRAYNQPQHF,TGTGCCATCAGTCCGGACAGGGCCTATAATCAGCCCCAGCATTTT
TRBJ2-7,TRBD2,TRBV5-4,few,CASSWMSREGEQYF,TGTGCCAGCAGCTGGATGTCCAGGGAGGGCGAGCAGTACTTC
TRBJ1-1,TRBD1,TRBV29-1,.,CSGGTGGENTEAFF,TGCAGCGGCGGGACAGGGGGGGAGAACACTGAAGCTTTCTTT
TRBJ2-5,.,TRBV5-1,.,CASSLGGRASPAETQYF,TGCGCCAGCAGCTTGGGCGGCAGGGCTTCTCCGGCGGAGACCCAGTACTTC
TRBJ2-2,TRBD2,TRBV5-4,once,CASSLVAGGSAGELFF,TGTGCCAGCAGCTTGGTAGCGGGGGGGAGCGCCGGGGAGCTGTTTTTT
TRBJ1-5,TRBD1,TRBV7-2,.,CASSLSPGTGQPQHF,TGTGCCAGCAGCTTAAGTCCCGGGACAGGGCAGCCCCAGCATTTT
TRBJ1-2,.,TRBV9,.,CASRAWGGNGYTF,TGTGCCAGCAGGGCGTGGGGAGGGAATGGCTACACCTTC
TRBJ2-3,TRBD1,TRBV5-1,.,CASFRGQGTDTQYF,TGCGCCAGCTTCAGGGGGCAGGGCACAGATACGCAGTATTTT
TRBJ1-1,TRBD1,TRBV9,.,CASSAIAAGGTEAFF,TGTGCCAGCAGCGCCATAGCGGCAGGGGGAACTGAAGCTTTCTTT
TRBJ1-1,TRBD1,TRBV10-3,.,CAISPTGQGGDEAFF,TGTGCCATCAGTCCCACGGGACAGGGGGGTGATGAAGCTTTCTTT
TRBJ2-2,.,TRBV7-6,.,CASSVTQTAGTGELFF,TGTGCCAGCAGCGTCACCCAGACCGCCGGGACCGGGGAGCTGTTTTTT
TRBJ1-1,.,TRBV4-1,.,CASSQLRTANTEAFF,TGCGCCAGCAGCCAACTACGGACAGCCAACACTGAAGCTTTCTTT
TRBJ1-1,.,TRBV9,.,CASSVADGVGTEAFF,TGTGCCAGCAGCGTAGCTGACGGGGTAGGCACTGAAGCTTTCTTT
TRBJ2-7,TRBD2,TRBV6-5,.,CASSHEFSGGYEQYF,TGTGCCAGCAGCCACGAGTTTAGCGGGGGCTACGAGCAGTACTTC
TRBJ1-2,TRBD1,TRBV19,.,CASSNGQATANYGYTF,TGTGCCAGTAGTAACGGACAGGCAACAGCTAACTATGGCTACACCTTC
TRBJ1-2,TRBD1,TRBV29-1,.,CSIGATGSQRRPLLYGYTF,TGCAGCATTGGGGCGACAGGGTCACAGAGGCGACCGTTGCTCTATGGCTACACCTTC
TRBJ2-1,.,TRBV18,.,CASSPSDNEQFF,TGTGCCAGCTCACCGTCAGACAATGAGCAGTTCTTC
TRBJ1-5,.,TRBV4-2,.,CASSQAYWTEAISSQPQHF,TGTGCCAGCAGCCAAGCCTACTGGACAGAAGCAATTAGCAGTCAGCCCCAGCATTTT
TRBJ1-1,.,TRBV27,.,CASSFYRDTEAFF,TGTGCCAGCAGTTTTTACAGGGACACTGAAGCTTTCTTT
TRBJ1-2,.,TRBV24-1,.,CATSTGTFYGYTF,TGTGCCACCAGTACAGGGACCTTCTATGGCTACACCTTC
TRBJ1-2,TRBD1,TRBV7-9,.,CASSPSGQGLYGYTF,TGTGCCAGCAGCCCCTCGGGACAGGGCCTATATGGCTACACCTTC
TRBJ1-1,.,TRBV6-5,once,CASSYSGLRTEAFF,TGTGCCAGCAGTTACTCGGGCTTGCGCACTGAAGCTTTCTTT
TRBJ1-4,TRBD1,TRBV11-2,.,CASSYGTGLEKLFF,TGTGCCAGCAGCTACGGGACAGGGCTTGAAAAACTGTTTTTT
TRBJ1-1,.,TRBV5-4,.,CASSLEGLLNTEAFF,TGTGCCAGCAGCTTGGAGGGACTACTGAACACTGAAGCTTTCTTT